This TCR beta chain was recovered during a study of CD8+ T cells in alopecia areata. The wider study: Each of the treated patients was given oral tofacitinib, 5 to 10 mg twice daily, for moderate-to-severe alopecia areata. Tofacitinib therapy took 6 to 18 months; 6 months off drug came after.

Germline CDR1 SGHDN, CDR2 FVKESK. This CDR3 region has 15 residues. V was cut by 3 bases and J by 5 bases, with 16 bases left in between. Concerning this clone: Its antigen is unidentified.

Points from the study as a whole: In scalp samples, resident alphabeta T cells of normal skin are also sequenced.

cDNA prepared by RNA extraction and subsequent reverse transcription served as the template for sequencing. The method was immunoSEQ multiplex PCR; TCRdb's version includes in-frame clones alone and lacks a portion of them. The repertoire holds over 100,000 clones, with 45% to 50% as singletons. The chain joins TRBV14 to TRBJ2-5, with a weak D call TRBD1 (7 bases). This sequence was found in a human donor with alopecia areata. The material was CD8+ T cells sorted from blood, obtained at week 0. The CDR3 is CASSQYRGGEETQYF. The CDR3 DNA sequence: TGTGCCAGCAGCCAGTACAGGGGCGGGGAGGAGACCCAGTACTTC.